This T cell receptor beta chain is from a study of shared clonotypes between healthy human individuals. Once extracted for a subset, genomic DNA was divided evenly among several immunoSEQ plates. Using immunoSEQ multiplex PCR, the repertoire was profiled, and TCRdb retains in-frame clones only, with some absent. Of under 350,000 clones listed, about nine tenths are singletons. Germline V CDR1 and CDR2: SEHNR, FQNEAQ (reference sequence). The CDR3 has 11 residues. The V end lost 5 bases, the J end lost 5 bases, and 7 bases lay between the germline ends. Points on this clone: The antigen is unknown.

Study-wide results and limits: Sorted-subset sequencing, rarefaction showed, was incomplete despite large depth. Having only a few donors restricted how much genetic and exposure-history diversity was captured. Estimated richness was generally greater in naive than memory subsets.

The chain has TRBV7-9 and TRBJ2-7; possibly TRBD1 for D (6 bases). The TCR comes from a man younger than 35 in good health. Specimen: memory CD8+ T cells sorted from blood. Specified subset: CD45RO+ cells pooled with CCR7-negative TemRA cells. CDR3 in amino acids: CASSTGNEQYF. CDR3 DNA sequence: TGTGCCAGCAGCACAGGGAACGAGCAGTACTTC.